This T cell receptor (beta chain) is drawn from a study of T cells after yellow fever vaccination. Overall study: In the case of low-cell-number fractions, SMART-Seq v4 Ultra Low Input was used for preparation. Study conclusions and caveats: Secondary responses were weaker yet peaked faster, day 5 versus 15. Sorted repertoires could include abundant contaminating clonotypes from bulk cells.

V lost 2 bases to trimming and J lost 1 base; unmatched junction nucleotides: 7. Germline V gene lookup returns CDR1 SGHAT and CDR2 FQNNGV. This CDR3 is built from 16 residues. Worth noting for this clonotype: Its antigen is currently unknown.

From the 5' RACE reads, TCRdb called clonotypes with MiXCR, one entry per CDR3 protein. The data show 400,000 to 650,000 distinct CDR3 sequences, 20% to 25% seen once. Source: PBMCs, taken approximately 22 days after the first yellow fever vaccination. The origin of this receptor is a man between 18 and 29 years old who received the YFV17D yellow fever vaccine. This chain uses TRBV11-2 with TRBJ2-5; 7 bases are shared with TRBD2. The CDR3: CASSLHGGSSQETQYF. CDR3 DNA sequence: TGTGCCAGCAGCTTACACGGGGGGAGTTCCCAAGAGACCCAGTACTTC. The variable domain in full, with the rest retrieved from reference TRBV11-2 and TRBJ2-5, is EAGVAQSPRYKIIEKRQSVAFWCNPISGHATLYWYQQILGQGPKLLIQFQNNGVVDDSQLPKDRFSAERLKGVDSTLKIQPAKLEDSAVYLCASSLHGGSSQETQYFGPGTRLLVL.